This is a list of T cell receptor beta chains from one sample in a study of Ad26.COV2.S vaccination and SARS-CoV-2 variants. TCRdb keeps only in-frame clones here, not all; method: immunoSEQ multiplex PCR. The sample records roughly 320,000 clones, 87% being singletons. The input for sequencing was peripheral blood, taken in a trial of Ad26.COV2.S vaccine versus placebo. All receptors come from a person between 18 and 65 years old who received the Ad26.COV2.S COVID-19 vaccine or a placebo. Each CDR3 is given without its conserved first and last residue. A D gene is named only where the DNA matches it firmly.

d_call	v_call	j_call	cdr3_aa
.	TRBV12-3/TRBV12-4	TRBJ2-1	ASSTGREQF
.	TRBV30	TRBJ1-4	AWSGASEYEKLF
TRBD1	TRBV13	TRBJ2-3	ASSAVAGQGLFTDTQY
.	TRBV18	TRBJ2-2	ASSPPGLNTGELF
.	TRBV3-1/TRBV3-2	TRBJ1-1	ASSPERGWMNTEAF
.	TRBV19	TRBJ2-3	ASSIPGPDTQY
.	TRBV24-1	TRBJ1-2	ATSDFWRPTLNYGYT
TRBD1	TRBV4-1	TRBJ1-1	ASSYRDREYTEAF
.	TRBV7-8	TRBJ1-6	ASSLRGGNSPLH
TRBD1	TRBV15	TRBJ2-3	ATSSTAGGTDTQY
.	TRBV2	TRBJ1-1	ASSEAQGGTNTEAF